One and the same sample provided the 27 T cell receptor beta chains below, sequenced in a study of blood T cell repertoires in COVID-19. The method was immunoSEQ multiplex PCR; TCRdb's version includes in-frame clones alone and lacks a portion of them. The profile shows 250,000 or so clones, about 85% of them singletons. The specimen was peripheral blood. The source of these receptors is a man in his late teens or twenties with active or convalescent COVID-19.

The rearrangement links TRBV28 to TRBJ2-7, with 11 bases matching TRBD2. The germline CDR1 and CDR2 sequences are MDHEN and SYDVKM. V lost 2 bases, J lost 3 bases, and 6 bases stayed unmatched. The CDR3 extends over 16 amino acids. The CDR3 bases are TGTGCCAGCAGTTTACTCTCTAGCGGGAGGAACTACGAGCAGTACTTC. This sequence encodes CASSLLSSGRNYEQYF.

CDR3 sequence (DNA): TGTGCCAGCAGAATTCCTGTGGACACCTACTACGAGCAGTACTTC. This encodes CASRIPVDTYYEQYF. The chain employs TRBV6-7 and TRBJ2-7; TRBD1 is a possible D gene (5 bases). TRBV6-7 belongs to the ORF category, with a function that is uncertain. V lost 6 bases and J lost 3, with 18 bases in between. CDR3 size: 15 residues.

The chain joins TRBV19 to TRBJ2-2, with 9 positions matching TRBD1. This CDR3 region has 16 residues. The germline gives CDR1 LNHDA, CDR2 SQIVND (reference sequence). The V segment lost 5 bases and the J segment 5 bases; nucleotides outside the gene matches: 9. The CDR3 nucleotides read TGTGCCAGTAGTGCCCGGACAGGGGTAGCAACCGGGGAGCTGTTTTTT. This sequence encodes CASSARTGVATGELFF.

This rearrangement joins TRBV7-2 to TRBJ2-6; D possibly corresponds to TRBD2 (6 bases). This CDR3 is built from 17 residues. The germline gives CDR1 SGHTA, CDR2 FQGNSA. Trimming took off 0 bases at V and 0 bases at J, with 9 bases between the two ends. The CDR3 region has the DNA TGTGCCAGCAGCTTAGCGGGGGGACGCTCTGGGGCCAACGTCCTGACTTTC. It translates to CASSLAGGRSGANVLTF.

The chain couples TRBV15 to TRBJ1-5; D not certain. Germline V CDR1 and CDR2: LNHNV, YYDKDF (reference sequence). V lost 0 bases to trimming and J lost 2 bases, with 8 bases between them. The CDR3 covers 15 residues. The CDR3 loop is CATSRDRRGNQPQHF. The CDR3 nucleotides read TGTGCCACCAGCAGAGATCGGCGGGGCAATCAGCCCCAGCATTTT. Complete variable domain (other parts from reference TRBV15 and TRBJ1-5): DAMVIQNPRYQVTQFGKPVTLSCSQTLNHNVMYWYQQKSSQAPKLLFHYYDKDFNNEADTPDNFQSRRPNTSFCFLDIRSPGLGDTAMYLCATSRDRRGNQPQHFGDGTRLSIL.

The V call is TRBV6-2 or TRBV6-3, the J call TRBJ1-1, with 11 bases identical to TRBD1. Germline V lookup: CDR1 MNHEY, CDR2 SVGEGT. V trimming: 5 bases; J trimming: 3 bases; junction bases outside the gene matches: 8. This CDR3 region has 16 residues. The CDR3 bases are TGTGCCAGCAGTCGGGGACAGGGGGTATCGGACACTGAAGCTTTCTTT. Protein product: CASSRGQGVSDTEAFF.

The genes are TRBV30 and TRBJ2-7, with TRBD2 matching over 7 bases. The ends lost 4 bases at V and 2 bases at J; junction bases unmatched: 11. Germline V lookup: CDR1 GTSNPN, CDR2 SVGIG (reference sequence). This CDR3 has 15 residues. The CDR3 region is CAWIRTRGITYEQYF. Written as DNA, the CDR3 is TGTGCCTGGATCCGGACGCGGGGGATTACCTACGAGCAGTACTTC.

The chain recombines TRBV4-1 with TRBJ1-1; 9 bases match TRBD1. Trimming cost V 2 bases and J 3 bases; bases outside gene matches: 7. Germline V gene data show CDR1 as MGHRA and CDR2 as YSYEKL. The CDR3 covers 16 residues. The CDR3 DNA reads as TGCGCCAGCAGCCAAAGGACAGGGGACTTCGACACTGAAGCTTTCTTT. Protein product: CASSQRTGDFDTEAFF.

The chain joins TRBV5-6 to TRBJ1-1; 7 bases fit TRBD1. With 1 base clipped from V and 5 bases from J, the junction kept 5 bases outside the gene matches. This CDR3 is 14 amino acids long. Germline-derived CDR1 and CDR2 are SGHDT and YYEEEE. For the CDR3, the DNA is TGTGCCAGCAGCTTGACGAGGGGGCTAACTGAAGCTTTCTTT. This codes for CASSLTRGLTEAFF.

The V call is TRBV4-3, the J call TRBJ1-1, with 7 positions matching TRBD1. The V gene's germline CDR1 is LGHNA and CDR2 YSLEER. This CDR3 has 17 amino acids. Trimming removed 3 bases from V and 6 bases from J; junction bases left unmatched: 16. CDR3 sequence: CASSHAFGTVQFSEAFF. DNA for the CDR3: TGCGCCAGCAGCCACGCCTTCGGGACAGTGCAGTTTTCTGAAGCTTTCTTT.

This clone came up once. The V call is TRBV18, the J call TRBJ2-6, with a possible D match to TRBD1 (5 bases). The CDR3 length is 17 residues. Trimming removed 0 bases at V and 0 bases at J, with 9 bases between. Germline V CDR1 and CDR2: KGHSH, LQKENI. The CDR3, as DNA: TGTGCCAGCTCACCACCCCAGGGTCCCTCTGGGGCCAACGTCCTGACTTTC. It specifies CASSPPQGPSGANVLTF.

This chain links TRBV2 with TRBJ1-1; TRBD1 matches at 7 bases. V gave up 5 bases and J gave up 6 bases; unmatched junction bases: 9. The CDR3 is 14 residues long. Per the germline V gene, CDR1 is SNHLY and CDR2 is FYNNEI. The CDR3 DNA reads as TGTGCCAGCAGTCTTGACAGGGAAATGGCTGAAGCTTTCTTT. Its translation: CASSLDREMAEAFF.

V is TRBV7-9 and J is TRBJ1-4, with 8 positions matching TRBD1. The germline V gene encodes CDR1 SEHNR and CDR2 FQNEAQ (reference sequence). With 4 bases clipped from V and 2 bases from J, the junction kept 9 bases outside the gene matches. CDR3 size: 17 residues. The CDR3 protein is CASSSPDRETTNEKLFF. CDR3 coding DNA: TGTGCCAGCAGCTCCCCGGACAGGGAGACGACTAATGAAAAACTGTTTTTT.

This clone was observed a single time. The chain joins TRBV5-1 to TRBJ1-1; D is possibly TRBD1 (5 bases). The germline CDR1 and CDR2 sequences are SGHRS and YFSETQ. V was clipped by 0 bases and J by 0 bases, with 15 bases between them. The CDR3 extends over 17 amino acids. CDR3 sequence (DNA): TGCGCCAGCAGCTTGGGGGGCATGCGACCAATGAACACTGAAGCTTTCTTT. The encoded protein is CASSLGGMRPMNTEAFF.

This rearrangement joins TRBV20-1 to TRBJ1-2, with D uncertain. The CDR3 runs 11 residues. CDR1 is DFQATT, CDR2 SNEGSKA, per germline (reference sequence). The V end was cut by 4 bases, the J end by 3 bases, with 6 bases between. The CDR3 sequence is CSATPDYGYTF. Here the CDR3 DNA reads TGCAGTGCTACCCCCGACTATGGCTACACCTTC.

V and J are TRBV7-2 and TRBJ2-1; 12 bases are shared with TRBD2. Germline V gives CDR1 SGHTA, CDR2 FQGNSA. This CDR3 spans 14 amino acids. Trimming took 5 bases from V and 7 from J; bases not matched to a gene: 3. The DNA for the CDR3 is TGTGCCAGCAGCGTCGGGACTAGCGGGAATGAGCAGTTCTTC. It specifies CASSVGTSGNEQFF.

The V and J genes are TRBV3-1 (or the pseudogene TRBV3-2) and TRBJ2-7; TRBD2 agrees at 11 bases. Germline trimming cut 4 bases from V and 0 bases from J; bases unmatched to any gene: 26. The germline CDR1 and CDR2 sequences are LGHDT and YNNKEL (reference sequence). The CDR3 has 23 amino acids. The CDR3 loop reads CASSPHPYPLAGVSSENSYEQYF. The CDR3 DNA sequence: TGTGCCAGCAGCCCTCACCCATATCCACTAGCGGGAGTTTCATCAGAAAACTCCTACGAGCAGTACTTC.

The V and J genes are TRBV3-1 (or the pseudogene TRBV3-2) and TRBJ2-5; D gene uncertain. Germline CDR1 is LGHDT and CDR2 is YNNKEL (reference sequence). Trimming took off 0 bases at V and 5 bases at J, with 4 bases between the two ends. This CDR3 has 12 residues. This CDR3 reads CASSQDRETQYF. The CDR3 bases are TGTGCCAGCAGCCAAGATCGGGAGACCCAGTACTTC.

This chain connects TRBV27 to TRBJ2-7; D gene unclear. Germline V CDR1 and CDR2: MNHEY, SMNVEV (reference sequence). This CDR3 spans 17 amino acids. V gave up 6 bases and J gave up 2 bases, with 23 bases separating them. Here the CDR3 reads CASRPLKLRPAAYEQYF. The CDR3 bases are TGTGCCAGCAGGCCCCTTAAGTTGAGGCCCGCGGCCTACGAGCAGTACTTC.

The J gene is TRBJ2-5, the V gene TRBV10-3; weak D call: TRBD1 (6 bases). There are 15 residues in the CDR3. Germline lookup yields CDR1 ENHRY and CDR2 SYGVKD. V gave up 3 bases and J gave up 2 bases, with 13 bases separating them. The CDR3 coding sequence is TGTGCCATCAGTGACGTGACAGGCACTCAAGAGACCCAGTACTTC. Amino acid sequence: CAISDVTGTQETQYF.

The V call is TRBV30, the J call TRBJ1-2; TRBD1 matches at 8 bases. The CDR3 sequence is 15 residues long. Germline loops: CDR1 GTSNPN, CDR2 SVGIG (reference sequence). The V and J ends lost 2 bases and 3 bases, in that order; junction bases with no gene match: 8. The CDR3 reads CAWSFWTGLDYGYTF. CDR3 DNA: TGTGCCTGGAGTTTCTGGACAGGGTTGGACTATGGCTACACCTTC.

Concerning this clone: Within the sample, other DNA sequences also encode this same CDR3. The chain links TRBV5-1 to TRBJ2-7; perhaps TRBD1 as D (5 bases). This CDR3 has 15 residues. CDR1 and CDR2 from the germline V gene are SGHRS and YFSETQ. Trimming cost V 0 bases and J 2 bases, with 12 bases left between them. CDR3 in amino acids: CASSLAQGPPYEQYF. The DNA of the CDR3 is TGCGCCAGCAGCTTGGCGCAGGGTCCGCCCTACGAGCAGTACTTC. Full variable domain (outside the CDR3, taken from reference TRBV5-1 and TRBJ2-7): KAGVTQTPRYLIKTRGQQVTLSCSPISGHRSVSWYQQTPGQGLQFLFEYFSETQRNKGNFPGRFSGRQFSNSRSEMNVSTLELGDSALYLCASSLAQGPPYEQYFGPGTRLTVT.

The V call is TRBV3-1 (or the pseudogene TRBV3-2), the J call TRBJ2-5, with 9 bases that match TRBD2. CDR3 length: 16 residues. J lost 1 base, V lost 1 base, and 4 bases had no gene match. Germline V lookup: CDR1 LGHDT, CDR2 YNNKEL (reference sequence). CDR3 sequence (DNA): TGTGCCAGCAGCCAAGGGGCGGGAGGGCCCCAAGAGACCCAGTACTTC. This translates into CASSQGAGGPQETQYF.

The V gene is TRBV12-3 or TRBV12-4, the J gene TRBJ1-4; D may be TRBD1 (5 bases). V was trimmed by 6 bases and J by 6 bases, leaving 11 bases between them. The CDR3 spans 13 residues. In nucleotides, the CDR3 is TGTGCCAGCAGAGAGGGGACTTATGAAAAACTGTTTTTT. This encodes CASREGTYEKLFF.

The chain links TRBV7-9 to TRBJ1-1; 8 bases align to TRBD1. Germline V CDR1 and CDR2: SEHNR, FQNEAQ (reference sequence). The V segment lost 5 bases and the J segment 6 bases; nucleotides outside the gene matches: 20. The CDR3 runs to 18 residues. Here the CDR3 DNA reads TGTGCCAGCAGCCCGCAGGTGACAGGGGTTGGTGGTCGTCCTGAAGCTTTCTTT. Amino acid sequence: CASSPQVTGVGGRPEAFF.

The chain is built from TRBV28 and TRBJ1-5, with 8 bases fitting TRBD1. This CDR3 is built from 14 residues. The ends lost 6 bases at V and 2 bases at J; junction bases unmatched: 3. Germline assignment: CDR1 MDHEN and CDR2 SYDVKM. The chain's CDR3 is CASRGQVGNQPQHF. In nucleotides, the CDR3 is TGTGCCAGCAGGGGACAGGTCGGCAATCAGCCCCAGCATTTT.

The chain has TRBV14 and TRBJ1-6; D perhaps matches TRBD1 (6 bases). This CDR3 spans 15 amino acids. Trimming stripped 5 bases from V and 10 bases from J, with 18 bases between. Germline CDR1 and CDR2: SGHDN and FVKESK. The CDR3 nucleotides are TGTGCCAGCAGCTTGTCGGGACAAGTCATCTCACCCCTCCACTTT. Residues: CASSLSGQVISPLHF.